Listed below are T cell receptor beta chains from one sample, sequenced in a study of blood T cell repertoires in COVID-19. Clones were read by immunoSEQ multiplex PCR, and TCRdb kept only the in-frame ones, dropping some. This sample has fewer than 100,000 clones; roughly nine tenths occur once, and the top ten carry approximately 15%. The sequencing sample was made of peripheral blood. Every receptor here comes from a man aged 80 or over in a cohort sampled during active COVID-19. Each CDR3 is given with its conserved first and last residue. Each record gives: J gene, D gene, clone size, V gene, CDR3 protein. The D gene is left open where the match is weak. Not every row has a clone size; where given, it reads once, few, many or a size class.

TRBJ2-5,TRBD2,-,TRBV7-2,CASSLEGGLAGGQQETQYF
TRBJ2-3,TRBD2,-,TRBV10-3,CAISPTSGDTQYF
TRBJ2-2,TRBD2,few,TRBV4-1,CASRQAGGRTGELFF
TRBJ2-7,TRBD2,-,TRBV4-1,CASSQDLFPGLTYEQYF
TRBJ2-3,TRBD2,-,TRBV3-1/TRBV3-2,CASSRPITSGGGYTQYF
TRBJ1-1,-,once,TRBV6-1,CASSDQPGTEAFF
TRBJ1-2,-,-,TRBV28,CASDQAGSDYGYTF
TRBJ1-3,-,-,TRBV11-2,CASSFFGGDRNTIYF
TRBJ1-2,TRBD1,-,TRBV3-1/TRBV3-2,CASSQADRAGYTF
TRBJ2-2,-,-,TRBV19,CASRRKTGELFF
TRBJ1-5,TRBD1,-,TRBV19,CASSRTGDGAQPQHF
TRBJ1-2,TRBD1,-,TRBV24-1,CATSDGTGSFGYTF
TRBJ1-5,-,-,TRBV12-3/TRBV12-4,CASTLNSNQPQHF
TRBJ2-7,-,-,TRBV19,CASSIRGYEQYF
TRBJ1-2,TRBD1,-,TRBV6-4,CASSDRDSYGYTF
TRBJ2-5,-,-,TRBV29-1,CSVELGAETQYF
TRBJ1-2,TRBD1,-,TRBV3-1/TRBV3-2,CASSRSGQGRNGYTF
TRBJ2-7,TRBD1,once,TRBV4-1,CASSNRDRAQEQYF
TRBJ2-7,TRBD2,once,TRBV9,CASSPRLAGGEQYF
TRBJ2-5,-,once,TRBV3-1/TRBV3-2,CASSQPGPAGGQYF
TRBJ2-3,TRBD2,-,TRBV3-1/TRBV3-2,CASSQDTSGGAVDTQYF
TRBJ2-3,TRBD1,-,TRBV19,CASHDGTGTSDTQYF
TRBJ1-2,-,-,TRBV5-1,CASSLGPSVTNGYTF
TRBJ1-1,-,-,TRBV5-6,CASSLGQTTEAFF
TRBJ2-2,TRBD2,-,TRBV7-3,CASSLLAGGTTGELFF
TRBJ2-1,TRBD2,-,TRBV23-1,CASSRISGGARYDNEQFF
TRBJ2-7,-,-,TRBV6-5,CASSPALWGAYEQYF
TRBJ2-3,TRBD1,-,TRBV28,CASRAGTGINTDTQYF
TRBJ2-3,-,-,TRBV7-2,CASSPSRSADTQYF
TRBJ2-6,-,-,TRBV6-2/TRBV6-3,CASSSRSGVVPGANVLTF
TRBJ1-1,-,few,TRBV18,CASSLAGGMNTEAFF
TRBJ2-3,-,-,TRBV24-1,CATSGLGTDTQYF
TRBJ2-7,TRBD1,-,TRBV6-7,CASSLQGTPYEQYF
TRBJ2-3,-,-,TRBV3-1/TRBV3-2,CASSQRLSTDTQYF
TRBJ2-3,TRBD2,-,TRBV2,CASRAGLATGDTQYF
TRBJ1-5,TRBD1,few,TRBV9,CASSARDRPNQPQHF
TRBJ1-1,-,-,TRBV28,CASSLLDIMNTEAFF
TRBJ2-3,TRBD2,-,TRBV7-9,CASSFSASGAADTQYF
TRBJ1-4,-,-,TRBV4-1,CASSQSATNEKLFF
TRBJ2-3,-,-,TRBV19,CASSMPGVGSDTQYF
TRBJ2-5,TRBD1,-,TRBV27,CASSPQGARSRTQYF
TRBJ2-1,-,-,TRBV24-1,CATSDSTGAHYNEQFF
TRBJ1-2,TRBD1,once,TRBV6-6,CASISTGTNYGYTF
TRBJ2-5,TRBD1,once,TRBV5-6,CASSDNRGRETQYF
TRBJ2-5,-,-,TRBV5-6,CASSPLGTNPGETQYF
TRBJ1-1,-,once,TRBV19,CASSIGGPTVAFF
TRBJ1-1,-,-,TRBV6-5,CASSRQATREAFF
TRBJ2-1,-,-,TRBV4-2,CASSPRLLTGEQFF
TRBJ2-1,TRBD1,-,TRBV27,CASRRGLGVNEQFF
TRBJ2-2,-,once,TRBV14,CASSQESTVAGELFF
TRBJ2-3,TRBD2,-,TRBV10-2,CASRDAGLAGTDTQYF
TRBJ1-2,-,-,TRBV6-5,CASRRTVENYGYTF
TRBJ1-6,-,once,TRBV5-1,CASSSVEGSPLHF
TRBJ1-3,-,-,TRBV7-8,CASSLARGSGNTIYF
TRBJ2-3,TRBD2,-,TRBV11-2,CASSVRTSGGTDTQYF
TRBJ2-2,TRBD1,-,TRBV12-3/TRBV12-4,CASSGQGAGELFF
TRBJ1-3,-,once,TRBV5-6,CASSSLGDYGNTIYF